The rows below give T cell receptor beta chains drawn from one sample of a study of cytomegalovirus exposure and HLA in healthy donors. Here immunoSEQ multiplex PCR was the method, and the copy in TCRdb shows in-frame clones only, minus some. The sample records some 170,000 clones, roughly 86% being singletons. The specimen was PBMCs. The receptors derive from a man aged 30 to 39 in good health and CMV-seropositive. Both conserved end residues are part of each CDR3. Fields, in order: V gene, J gene, CDR3 protein.

v_gene: TRBV29-1
j_gene: TRBJ2-3
CDR3aa: CSAMTDTDTQYF

v_gene: TRBV9
j_gene: TRBJ1-2
CDR3aa: CASSVAPYPDRDYGYTF

v_gene: TRBV27
j_gene: TRBJ1-2
CDR3aa: CASSSPQTGPNYGYTF

v_gene: TRBV30
j_gene: TRBJ2-1
CDR3aa: CAWSPLEGYNEQFF

v_gene: TRBV27
j_gene: TRBJ2-7
CDR3aa: CASAPGLVTYEQYF

v_gene: TRBV5-1
j_gene: TRBJ1-3
CDR3aa: CASSNTPSSGNTIYF

v_gene: TRBV4-3
j_gene: TRBJ1-5
CDR3aa: CASSQDSSVGSPFPQHF

v_gene: TRBV5-4
j_gene: TRBJ2-5
CDR3aa: CASSLQAQETQYF

v_gene: TRBV11-2
j_gene: TRBJ1-6
CDR3aa: CASSLSVAANSPLHF

v_gene: TRBV7-2
j_gene: TRBJ2-1
CDR3aa: CASSLDGTSGRYNEQFF

v_gene: TRBV5-1
j_gene: TRBJ2-1
CDR3aa: CASSFSGSLDEQFF

v_gene: TRBV4-1
j_gene: TRBJ2-7
CDR3aa: CASSQDAYRTARVHEQYF

v_gene: TRBV28
j_gene: TRBJ1-2
CDR3aa: CASSNILPGGGFGYTF

v_gene: TRBV11-2
j_gene: TRBJ1-2
CDR3aa: CASSLEVSLYGYTF

v_gene: TRBV19
j_gene: TRBJ2-7
CDR3aa: CASSIGTYYEQYF

v_gene: TRBV6-5
j_gene: TRBJ1-1
CDR3aa: CASRGQGVTEAFF

v_gene: TRBV7-9
j_gene: TRBJ2-3
CDR3aa: CASILARESDTDTQYF

v_gene: TRBV7-9
j_gene: TRBJ2-1
CDR3aa: CASSSLIDSRQFF

v_gene: TRBV15
j_gene: TRBJ2-5
CDR3aa: CATSPGKGFGQETQYF

v_gene: TRBV9
j_gene: TRBJ2-7
CDR3aa: CASSSPPLASSYEQYF

v_gene: TRBV11-3
j_gene: TRBJ2-3
CDR3aa: CASSGRTGVDTQYF

v_gene: TRBV5-4
j_gene: TRBJ2-7
CDR3aa: CASSWGPGAYEQYF

v_gene: TRBV28
j_gene: TRBJ2-7
CDR3aa: CASSTGTGGREQYF

v_gene: TRBV4-2
j_gene: TRBJ2-3
CDR3aa: CASSQVTGAETDTQYF

v_gene: TRBV4-1
j_gene: TRBJ1-5
CDR3aa: CASSQDHRGGNQPQHF

v_gene: TRBV12-5
j_gene: TRBJ1-1
CDR3aa: CASEENTEAFF

v_gene: TRBV6-6
j_gene: TRBJ1-5
CDR3aa: CASRLESRQPQHF

v_gene: TRBV2
j_gene: TRBJ2-2
CDR3aa: CASSTGLPPTRNTGELFF

v_gene: TRBV16
j_gene: TRBJ2-7
CDR3aa: CASSGPTGGPYEQYF

v_gene: TRBV7-8
j_gene: TRBJ1-4
CDR3aa: CASSHRAATTNEKLFF

v_gene: TRBV27
j_gene: TRBJ2-1
CDR3aa: CASRSPGLAEQFF

v_gene: TRBV6-1
j_gene: TRBJ1-5
CDR3aa: CASSGSEQLPNSNQPQHF

v_gene: TRBV9
j_gene: TRBJ2-2
CDR3aa: CASSDRGTGLNTGELFF

v_gene: TRBV19
j_gene: TRBJ2-7
CDR3aa: CASSMGTYRYEQYF

v_gene: TRBV7-9
j_gene: TRBJ2-7
CDR3aa: CASSPTTVSEQYF

v_gene: TRBV19
j_gene: TRBJ1-1
CDR3aa: CASSMYTEAFF

v_gene: TRBV28
j_gene: TRBJ1-3
CDR3aa: CASSYKTSGNTIYF

v_gene: TRBV2
j_gene: TRBJ2-3
CDR3aa: CASRAQGEVLDTQYF

v_gene: TRBV7-2
j_gene: TRBJ2-2
CDR3aa: CASSLAGGQTGELFF

v_gene: TRBV7-9
j_gene: TRBJ1-2
CDR3aa: CASSLGRGYTF

v_gene: TRBV4-3
j_gene: TRBJ1-2
CDR3aa: CASSPIPGDRDYGYTF

v_gene: TRBV5-1
j_gene: TRBJ1-2
CDR3aa: CASSLTIGRDGGYTF

v_gene: TRBV30
j_gene: TRBJ1-2
CDR3aa: CAWSVRGGGISYTF

v_gene: TRBV11-3
j_gene: TRBJ2-1
CDR3aa: CASSPRTSGVHNEQFF

v_gene: TRBV5-1
j_gene: TRBJ1-1
CDR3aa: CASSPPKGADTEAFF

v_gene: TRBV7-2
j_gene: TRBJ2-3
CDR3aa: CASSLVRGDTQYF

v_gene: TRBV28
j_gene: TRBJ1-1
CDR3aa: CASSSTGGNTEAFF

v_gene: TRBV27
j_gene: TRBJ2-5
CDR3aa: CASSFPGGASGAEETQYF

v_gene: TRBV5-6
j_gene: TRBJ1-4
CDR3aa: CASSQHQGAANEKLFF

v_gene: TRBV5-1
j_gene: TRBJ2-5
CDR3aa: CASSLGAGTSLETQYF

v_gene: TRBV7-2
j_gene: TRBJ2-1
CDR3aa: CASSLALAGAYNEQFF

v_gene: TRBV9
j_gene: TRBJ1-1
CDR3aa: CASRPQTGIGNTEAFF

v_gene: TRBV6-6
j_gene: TRBJ1-3
CDR3aa: CASSRLLRGTGNTIYF

v_gene: TRBV19
j_gene: TRBJ2-1
CDR3aa: CASTGGASGQFF

v_gene: TRBV18
j_gene: TRBJ1-3
CDR3aa: CASSPGRRGNTIYF

v_gene: TRBV5-1
j_gene: TRBJ1-2
CDR3aa: CASSLAGDTNYGYTF

v_gene: TRBV28
j_gene: TRBJ2-1
CDR3aa: CASSLSHPRLAANNEQFF

v_gene: TRBV7-9
j_gene: TRBJ2-6
CDR3aa: CASSSITGAGANVLTF

v_gene: TRBV11-2
j_gene: TRBJ2-7
CDR3aa: CASSLGGRRGEQYF

v_gene: TRBV11-3
j_gene: TRBJ1-1
CDR3aa: CASSLGIINTEAFF